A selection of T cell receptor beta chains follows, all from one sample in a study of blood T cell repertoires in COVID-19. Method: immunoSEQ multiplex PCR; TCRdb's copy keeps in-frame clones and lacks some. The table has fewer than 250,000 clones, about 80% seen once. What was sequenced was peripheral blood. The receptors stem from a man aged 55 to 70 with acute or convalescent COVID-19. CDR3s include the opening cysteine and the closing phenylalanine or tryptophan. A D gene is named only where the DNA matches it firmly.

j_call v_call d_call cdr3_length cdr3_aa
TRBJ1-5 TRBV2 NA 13 CASSPLGEWPQHF
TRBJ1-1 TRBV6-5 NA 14 CASSPRTGLSEAFF
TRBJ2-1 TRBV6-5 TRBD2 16 CASSYQTSGAYNEQFF
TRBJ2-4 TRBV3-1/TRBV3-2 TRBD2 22 CASSHLGTSGIQRALAKNIQYF
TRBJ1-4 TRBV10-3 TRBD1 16 CAISDQKDRGSAKLFF
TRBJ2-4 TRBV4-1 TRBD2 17 CASSLDPASGTKNIQYF
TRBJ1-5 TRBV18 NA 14 CASSAAGSNQPQHF
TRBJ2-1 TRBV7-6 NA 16 CASSLEWREGVWEQFF
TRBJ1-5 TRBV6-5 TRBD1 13 CASSKDRGQPQHF
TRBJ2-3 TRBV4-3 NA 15 CASSQVTSGADTQYF
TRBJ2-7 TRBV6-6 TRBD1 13 CASGTGVSYEQYF
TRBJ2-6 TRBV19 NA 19 CASSISSEGAVGGANVLTF
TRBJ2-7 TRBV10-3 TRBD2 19 CAISDIEPAGGGTRYEQYF
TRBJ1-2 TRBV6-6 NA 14 CASSPGSANYGYTF
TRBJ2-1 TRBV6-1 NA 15 CASSDPHEVHNEQFF
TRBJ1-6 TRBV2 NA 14 CASNPGSYNSPLHF
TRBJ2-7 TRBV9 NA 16 CASSTNPGDPSYEQYF
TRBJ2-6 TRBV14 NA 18 CASSHEVPAHSGANVLTF
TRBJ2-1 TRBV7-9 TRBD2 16 CASSFLAGGFYNEQFF
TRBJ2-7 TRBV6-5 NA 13 CASSRNGNYEQYF
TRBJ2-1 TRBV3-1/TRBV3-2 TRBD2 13 CASSQELAGGPVF
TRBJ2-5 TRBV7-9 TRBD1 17 CASSTRQGRFPQETQYF
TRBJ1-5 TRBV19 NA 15 CASSIGVGGNQPQHF
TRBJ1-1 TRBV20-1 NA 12 CSASQGSTEAFF
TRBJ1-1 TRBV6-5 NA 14 CASKLSTGNTEAFF
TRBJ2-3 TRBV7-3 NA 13 CASSSDYSDTQYF
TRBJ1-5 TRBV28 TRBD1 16 CASSSLIQGAHQPQHF
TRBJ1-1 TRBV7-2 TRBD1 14 CASSYGGQGTEAFF
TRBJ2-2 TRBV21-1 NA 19 CASSKGPPGLATNTGELFF
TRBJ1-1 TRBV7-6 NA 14 CASSPIQGYTEAFF
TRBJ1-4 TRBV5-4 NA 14 CASSLDATNEKLFF
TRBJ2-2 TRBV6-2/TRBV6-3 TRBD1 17 CASSLQPGQGNTGELFF
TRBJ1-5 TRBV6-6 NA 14 CASSYSGDNQPQHF
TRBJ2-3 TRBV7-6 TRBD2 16 CASSLRSGSFSDTQYF
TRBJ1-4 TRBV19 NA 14 CASTSGAKEEKLFF
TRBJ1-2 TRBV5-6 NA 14 CASSSILSSYGYTF
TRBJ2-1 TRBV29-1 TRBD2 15 CSVATLAASYNEQFF
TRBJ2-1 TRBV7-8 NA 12 CASSHPRVGQFF
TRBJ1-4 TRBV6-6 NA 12 CASTGENEKLFF
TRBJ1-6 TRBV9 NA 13 CASSPDRISPLHF